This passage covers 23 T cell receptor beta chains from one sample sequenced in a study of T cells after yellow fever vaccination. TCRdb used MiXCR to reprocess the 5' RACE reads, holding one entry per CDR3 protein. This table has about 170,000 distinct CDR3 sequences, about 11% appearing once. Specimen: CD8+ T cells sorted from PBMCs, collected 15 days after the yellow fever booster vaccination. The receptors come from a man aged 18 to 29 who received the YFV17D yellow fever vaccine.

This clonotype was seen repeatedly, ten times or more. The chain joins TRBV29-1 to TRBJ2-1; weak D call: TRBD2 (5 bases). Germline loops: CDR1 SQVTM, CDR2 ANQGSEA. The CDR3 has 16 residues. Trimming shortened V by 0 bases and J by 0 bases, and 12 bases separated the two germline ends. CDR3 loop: CSVEEDRGRSYNEQFF. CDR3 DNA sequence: TGCAGCGTTGAAGAAGATCGCGGGCGCTCCTACAATGAGCAGTTCTTC.

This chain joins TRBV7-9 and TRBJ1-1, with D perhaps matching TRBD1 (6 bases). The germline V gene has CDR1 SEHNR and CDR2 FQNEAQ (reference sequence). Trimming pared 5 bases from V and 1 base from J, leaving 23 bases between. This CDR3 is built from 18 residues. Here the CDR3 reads CASSPTRGSGHSNTEAFF. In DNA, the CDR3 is TGTGCCAGCAGCCCCACCAGGGGTTCCGGACACTCGAACACTGAAGCTTTCTTT.

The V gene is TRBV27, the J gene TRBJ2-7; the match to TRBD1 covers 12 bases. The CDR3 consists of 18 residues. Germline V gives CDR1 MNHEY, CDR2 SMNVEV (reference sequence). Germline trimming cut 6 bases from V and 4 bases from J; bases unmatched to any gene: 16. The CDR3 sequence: CASRYPLDGTGGAYEQYF. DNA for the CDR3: TGTGCCAGCAGATACCCCCTTGATGGGACAGGGGGCGCATACGAGCAGTACTTC.

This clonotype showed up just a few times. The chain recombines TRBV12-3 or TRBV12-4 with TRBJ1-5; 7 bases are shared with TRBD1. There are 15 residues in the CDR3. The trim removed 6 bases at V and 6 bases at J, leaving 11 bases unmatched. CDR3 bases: TGTGCCAGCAGCTGGGGGGCAGGGGGGCGTCAGCCCCAGCATTTT. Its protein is CASSWGAGGRQPQHF.

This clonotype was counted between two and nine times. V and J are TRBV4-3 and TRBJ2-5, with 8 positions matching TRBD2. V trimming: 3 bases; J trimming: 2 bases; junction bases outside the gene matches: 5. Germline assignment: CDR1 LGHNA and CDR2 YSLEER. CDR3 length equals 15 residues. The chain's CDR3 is CASSHWRGEQETQYF. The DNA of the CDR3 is TGCGCCAGCAGCCACTGGCGGGGGGAACAAGAGACCCAGTACTTC.

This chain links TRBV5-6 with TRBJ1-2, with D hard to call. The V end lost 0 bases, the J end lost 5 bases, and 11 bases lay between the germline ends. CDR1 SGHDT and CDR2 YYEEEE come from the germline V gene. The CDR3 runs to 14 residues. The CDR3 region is CASSLGPAEYGYTF. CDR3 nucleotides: TGTGCCAGCAGCTTGGGCCCAGCGGAATATGGCTACACCTTC.

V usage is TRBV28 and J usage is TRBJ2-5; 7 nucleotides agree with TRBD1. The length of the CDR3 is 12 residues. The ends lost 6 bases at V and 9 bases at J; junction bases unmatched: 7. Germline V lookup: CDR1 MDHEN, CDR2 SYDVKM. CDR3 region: CASRTGVGSQYF. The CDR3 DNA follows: TGTGCCAGCAGAACAGGGGTAGGGTCCCAGTACTTC. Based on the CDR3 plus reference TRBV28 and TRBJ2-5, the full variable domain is DVKVTQSSRYLVKRTGEKVFLECVQDMDHENMFWYRQDPGLGLRLIYFSYDVKMKEKGDIPEGYSVSREKKERFSLILESASTNQTSMYLCASRTGVGSQYFGPGTRLLVL.

The CDR3 sequence: CASSLAKDGSYEQYF. In DNA, the CDR3 is TGTGCCAGCAGCTTAGCTAAAGACGGCTCCTACGAGCAGTACTTC. The chain joins TRBV7-2 to TRBJ2-7; no clear D. With 0 bases removed from V and 0 bases from J, the gap between germline ends came to 9 bases. CDR1 and CDR2 from the germline V gene are SGHTA and FQGNSA. The CDR3 is 15 residues long.

The chain's CDR3 is CASSARDSEYEQYV. DNA for the CDR3: TGTGCCAGCAGCGCTCGGGACAGCGAGTACGAGCAGTACGTC. The chain is built from TRBV7-8 and TRBJ2-7; 7 bases fit TRBD1. The germline V gene encodes CDR1 SGHVS and CDR2 FQNEAQ. V trimming: 5 bases; J trimming: 4 bases; junction bases outside the gene matches: 8. The CDR3 contains 14 residues.

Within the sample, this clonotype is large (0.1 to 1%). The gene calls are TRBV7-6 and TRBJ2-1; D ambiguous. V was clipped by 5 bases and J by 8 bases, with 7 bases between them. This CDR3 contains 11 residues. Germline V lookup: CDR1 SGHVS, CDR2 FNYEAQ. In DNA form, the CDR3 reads TGTGCCAGCAGCCCTGGGTATGAGCAGTTCTTC. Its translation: CASSPGYEQFF. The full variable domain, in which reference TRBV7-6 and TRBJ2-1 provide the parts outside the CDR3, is GAGVSQSPRYKVTKRGQDVALRCDPISGHVSLYWYRQALGQGPEFLTYFNYEAQQDKSGLPNDRFSAERPEGSISTLTIQRTEQRDSAMYRCASSPGYEQFFGPGTRLTVL.

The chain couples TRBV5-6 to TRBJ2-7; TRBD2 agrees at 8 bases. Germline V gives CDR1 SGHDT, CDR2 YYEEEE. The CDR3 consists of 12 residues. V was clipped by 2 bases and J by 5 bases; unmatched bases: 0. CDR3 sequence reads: CASSFSGNEQYF. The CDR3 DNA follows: TGTGCCAGCAGCTTTAGCGGGAACGAGCAGTACTTC.

CDR3 DNA sequence: TGTGCCAGTAGTATAGGGACAAGGGGTTTTCAGCCCCAGCATTTT. Protein product: CASSIGTRGFQPQHF. The V gene is TRBV19, the J gene TRBJ1-5, with D perhaps matching TRBD1 (5 bases). The CDR3 has 15 residues. V was shortened by 1 base and J by 6 bases, with 13 bases between the two germline ends. Per germline, CDR1 LNHDA and CDR2 SQIVND (reference sequence).

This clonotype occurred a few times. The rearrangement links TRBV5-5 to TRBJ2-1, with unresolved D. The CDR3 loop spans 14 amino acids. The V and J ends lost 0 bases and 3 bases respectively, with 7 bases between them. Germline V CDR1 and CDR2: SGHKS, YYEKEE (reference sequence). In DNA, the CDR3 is TGTGCCAGCAGCTTGGAAGGTAACTACAATGAGCAGTTCTTC. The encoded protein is CASSLEGNYNEQFF.

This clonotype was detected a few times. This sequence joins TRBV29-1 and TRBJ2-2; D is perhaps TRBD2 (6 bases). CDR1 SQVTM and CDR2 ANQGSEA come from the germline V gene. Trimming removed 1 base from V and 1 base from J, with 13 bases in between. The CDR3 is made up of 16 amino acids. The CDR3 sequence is CSVEGRAGQNTGELFF. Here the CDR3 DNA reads TGCAGCGTTGAAGGGCGAGCGGGCCAGAACACCGGGGAGCTGTTTTTT.

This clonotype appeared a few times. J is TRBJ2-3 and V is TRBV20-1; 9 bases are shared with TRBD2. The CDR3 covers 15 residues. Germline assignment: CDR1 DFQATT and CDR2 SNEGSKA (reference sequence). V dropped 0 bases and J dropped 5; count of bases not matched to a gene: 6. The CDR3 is CSAREERGAGDTQYF. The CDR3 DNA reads TGCAGTGCTAGAGAGGAGCGGGGGGCCGGAGATACGCAGTATTTT.

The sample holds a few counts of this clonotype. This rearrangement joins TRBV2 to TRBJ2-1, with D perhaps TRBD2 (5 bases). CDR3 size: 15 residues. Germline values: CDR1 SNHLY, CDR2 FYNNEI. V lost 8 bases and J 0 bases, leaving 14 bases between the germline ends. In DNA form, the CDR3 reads TGTGCCAGCGAGGCAATCCGGGACTCCTACAATGAGCAGTTCTTC. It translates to CASEAIRDSYNEQFF.

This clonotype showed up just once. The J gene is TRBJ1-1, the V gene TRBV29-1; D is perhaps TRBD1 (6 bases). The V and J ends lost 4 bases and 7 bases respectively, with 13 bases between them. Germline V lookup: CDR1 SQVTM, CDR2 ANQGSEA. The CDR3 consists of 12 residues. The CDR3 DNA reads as TGCAGCGTTGTAGGGGGAGTGGATGAAGCTTTCTTT. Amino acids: CSVVGGVDEAFF.

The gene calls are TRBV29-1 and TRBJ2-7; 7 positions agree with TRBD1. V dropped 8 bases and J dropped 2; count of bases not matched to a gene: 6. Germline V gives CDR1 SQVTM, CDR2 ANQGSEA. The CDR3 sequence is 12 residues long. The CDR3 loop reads CSIQGNPYEQYF. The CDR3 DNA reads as TGCAGCATACAGGGGAACCCCTACGAGCAGTACTTC.

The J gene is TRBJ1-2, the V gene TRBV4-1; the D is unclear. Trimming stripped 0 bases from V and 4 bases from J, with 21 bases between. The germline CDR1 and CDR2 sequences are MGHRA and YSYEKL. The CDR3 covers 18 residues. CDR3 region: CASSQDSVAAVRTYGYTF. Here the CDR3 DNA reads TGCGCCAGCAGCCAAGATTCCGTGGCGGCAGTCCGAACCTATGGCTACACCTTC.

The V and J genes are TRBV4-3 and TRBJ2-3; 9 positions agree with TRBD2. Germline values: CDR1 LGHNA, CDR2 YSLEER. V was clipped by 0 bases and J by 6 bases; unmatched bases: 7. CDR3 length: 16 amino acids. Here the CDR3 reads CASSQERGGPLDTQYF. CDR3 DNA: TGCGCCAGCAGCCAAGAGCGGGGGGGGCCGCTGGATACGCAGTATTTT.

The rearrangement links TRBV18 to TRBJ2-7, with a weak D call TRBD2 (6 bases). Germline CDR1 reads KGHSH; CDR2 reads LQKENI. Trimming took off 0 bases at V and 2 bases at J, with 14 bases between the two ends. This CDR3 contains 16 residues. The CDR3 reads CASSPPWTTLTYEQYF. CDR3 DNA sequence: TGTGCCAGCTCACCACCGTGGACTACGTTAACCTACGAGCAGTACTTC.

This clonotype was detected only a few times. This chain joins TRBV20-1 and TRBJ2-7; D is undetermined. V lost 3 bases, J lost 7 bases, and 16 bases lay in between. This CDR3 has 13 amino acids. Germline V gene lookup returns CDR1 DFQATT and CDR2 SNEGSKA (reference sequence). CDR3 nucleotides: TGCAGTGCTAGGGCCCTAGATTTGGGGGAGCAGTACGTC. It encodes CSARALDLGEQYV.

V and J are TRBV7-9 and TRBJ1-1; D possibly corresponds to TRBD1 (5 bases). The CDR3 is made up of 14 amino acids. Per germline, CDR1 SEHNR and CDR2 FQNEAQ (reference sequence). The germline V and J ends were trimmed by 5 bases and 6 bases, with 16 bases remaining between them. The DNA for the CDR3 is TGTGCCAGCAGCCCAACCTCTGGGGGGGCTGAAGCTTTCTTT. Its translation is CASSPTSGGAEAFF.